The T cell receptor (beta chain) described here comes from a study of T cells in Graves' hyperthyroidism and ophthalmopathy. This CDR3 has 14 residues. CDR1 is SQVTM, CDR2 ANQGSEA, per germline. J was trimmed by 6 bases and V by 4 bases; bases with no gene match: 9. Template material for amplifying TCR beta CDR3 regions consisted of RNA transcripts. TCR CDR3 regions were first amplified by RT-PCR with HTBI primers. TCRdb re-derived calls from the multiplex PCR reads in MiXCR, one entry per CDR3 protein. The sample includes 550,000 to 700,000 distinct CDR3 sequences, roughly 46% of them seen just once.

The sample comprised peripheral blood or thyroid tissue (not recorded which). The V call is TRBV29-1, the J call TRBJ2-7; 10 bases map to TRBD2. This TCR derives from an adult woman with Graves' disease, either hyperthyroidism or ophthalmopathy (not recorded which). This chain's CDR3 is CSVGPQGTSVEQYF. CDR3 coding DNA: TGCAGCGTTGGACCCCAGGGGACTAGCGTCGAGCAGTACTTC.